These 17 T cell receptor beta chains were sequenced from one sample in a study of cytomegalovirus exposure and HLA in healthy donors (dated by TCRdb to about 2017). Library creation used the immunoSEQ multiplex PCR assay. The multiplex PCR relied on a mix of 60 forward primers for TCR Vbeta segments and 13 reverse primers for TCR Jbeta segments. TCRdb carries this immuneACCESS record with in-frame sequences only. Its versions omit some clonotypes, under half of them owing to an unresolved V gene in the studies checked, with the rest unexplained. The table for this sample lists 200,000 or so clones; about 80% of them were counted only once. The ten largest clones capture 1.5% to 2% of the sample. Sequenced input: PBMCs. All receptors come from a man between 18 and 29 years old in good health and CMV-seronegative.

V and J are TRBV19 and TRBJ1-1; tentative D call: TRBD1 (5 bases). CDR1 and CDR2 from the germline V gene are LNHDA and SQIVND (reference sequence). The CDR3 length is 13 residues. V lost 7 bases, J lost 6 bases, and 15 bases lay in between. This CDR3 reads CASNSRAGPEAFF. As DNA, the CDR3 is TGTGCCAGTAATTCCAGGGCAGGACCTGAAGCTTTCTTT.

The chain employs TRBV2 and TRBJ1-2, with TRBD1 as a possible D gene (5 bases). Germline lookup yields CDR1 SNHLY and CDR2 FYNNEI. This CDR3 region has 14 residues. V dropped 4 bases and J dropped 6 bases, with 15 bases sitting between them. CDR3 sequence reads: CASSGQGLIHGYTF. The CDR3 nucleotides read TGTGCCAGCAGTGGTCAGGGTTTGATTCATGGCTACACCTTC.

This chain joins TRBV9 and TRBJ2-7; 8 nucleotides match TRBD2. This CDR3 contains 15 residues. Germline trimming cut 0 bases from V and 2 bases from J; bases unmatched to any gene: 4. Germline V gene sequence: CDR1 SGDLS, CDR2 YYNGEE. This CDR3 reads CASSVALGLAYEQYF. The CDR3, as DNA: TGTGCCAGCAGCGTAGCTCTGGGACTAGCCTACGAGCAGTACTTC.

At least ten counts were recorded for this clone. The CDR3 region has the DNA TGCAGCGCCAATCGGTACACTGAAGCTTTCTTT. Translation gives CSANRYTEAFF. The V gene is TRBV29-1, the J gene TRBJ1-1; D is unresolved. The germline V gene encodes CDR1 SQVTM and CDR2 ANQGSEA. V lost 7 bases and J lost 3, with 9 bases in between. The CDR3 totals 11 residues. The variable domain in full, completed from reference TRBV29-1 and TRBJ1-1, reads SAVISQKPSRDICQRGTSLTIQCQVDSQVTMMFWYRQQPGQSLTLIATANQGSEATYESGFVIDKFPISRPNLTFSTLTVSNMSPEDSSIYLCSANRYTEAFFGQGTRLTVV.

J is TRBJ2-1 and V is TRBV7-9; no clear D gene. The CDR3 loop spans 11 amino acids. V was shortened by 5 bases and J by 6 bases, with 5 bases between the two germline ends. Germline V gene data show CDR1 as SEHNR and CDR2 as FQNEAQ (reference sequence). The CDR3 loop reads CASSLSNEQFF. CDR3 nucleotides: TGTGCCAGCAGCCTTAGCAATGAGCAGTTCTTC.

This chain joins TRBV12-5 and TRBJ2-7; 8 bases match TRBD1. The V segment lost 3 bases and the J segment 2 bases; nucleotides outside the gene matches: 9. The CDR3 spans 16 residues. Per germline, CDR1 LGHNT and CDR2 FRNRAP. CDR3 in amino acids: CASGFTTGTGAYEQYF. The CDR3 DNA sequence: TGTGCTAGTGGTTTTACCACCGGGACAGGTGCCTACGAGCAGTACTTC.

The chain carries TRBV5-4 and TRBJ2-5; 12 bases map to TRBD2. Germline CDR1 and CDR2: SGHNT and YYREEE (reference sequence). This CDR3 region has 15 residues. J was trimmed by 5 bases and V by 3 bases; bases with no gene match: 5. This CDR3 reads CASSSRLAGEETQYF. In DNA, the CDR3 is TGTGCCAGCAGCTCCAGACTAGCGGGGGAGGAGACCCAGTACTTC.

This clone appeared a few times. The chain couples TRBV14 to TRBJ2-3; possible D gene TRBD2, 5 bases. V lost 0 bases and J 5 bases, leaving 18 bases between the germline ends. Germline assignment: CDR1 SGHDN and CDR2 FVKESK. This CDR3 region has 17 residues. DNA for the CDR3: TGTGCCAGCAGCCAAGATTGGACGGAGCTAGCCAGAGATACGCAGTATTTT. Translating it yields CASSQDWTELARDTQYF. The full variable domain, with the rest looked up from reference TRBV14 and TRBJ2-3, is EAGVTQFPSHSVIEKGQTVTLRCDPISGHDNLYWYRRVMGKEIKFLLHFVKESKQDESGMPNNRFLAERTGGTYSTLKVQPAELEDSGVYFCASSQDWTELARDTQYFGPGTRLTVL.

The rearrangement uses TRBV2 and TRBJ1-5; D uncertain. Trimming stripped 5 bases from V and 1 base from J, with 9 bases between. The CDR3 length is 14 residues. Germline V CDR1 and CDR2: SNHLY, FYNNEI. This CDR3 reads CASSSGVSNQPQHF. In nucleotides, the CDR3 is TGTGCCAGCAGTTCCGGAGTCAGCAATCAGCCCCAGCATTTT.

V is TRBV19 and J is TRBJ1-2; 10 nucleotides match TRBD1. J was trimmed by 4 bases and V by 5 bases; bases with no gene match: 7. Looked up from germline, CDR1 is LNHDA and CDR2 is SQIVND (reference sequence). This CDR3 comprises 15 residues. In DNA form, the CDR3 reads TGTGCCAGTAGTTCACCGGGACAGGGGATCTATGGCTACACCTTC. Encoded protein: CASSSPGQGIYGYTF.

This clone was observed a few times. The J gene is TRBJ2-3, the V gene TRBV13; 9 nucleotides line up with TRBD2. CDR3 length equals 18 residues. From germline, CDR1 is PRHDT and CDR2 FYEKMQ (reference sequence). J gave up 3 bases and V 1 base, and 11 bases lay outside the gene matches. The CDR3 sequence is CASSLDPGAGGLTDTQYF. The CDR3 DNA follows: TGTGCCAGCAGCTTAGACCCGGGAGCGGGAGGTTTGACAGATACGCAGTATTTT. Based on the CDR3 plus reference TRBV13 and TRBJ2-3, the full variable domain is AAGVIQSPRHLIKEKRETATLKCYPIPRHDTVYWYQQGPGQDPQFLISFYEKMQSDKGSIPDRFSAQQFSDYHSELNMSSLELGDSALYFCASSLDPGAGGLTDTQYFGPGTRLTVL.

The J gene is TRBJ1-4, the V gene TRBV7-2; D perhaps matches TRBD1 (6 bases). Trimming shortened V by 5 bases and J by 6 bases, and 16 bases separated the two germline ends. CDR1 is SGHTA, CDR2 FQGNSA, per germline. This CDR3 has 15 residues. The CDR3 DNA reads TGTGCCAGCAGCCCCCGGGGAGGGGGACATGAAAAACTGTTTTTT. Protein sequence: CASSPRGGGHEKLFF.

This clone has more than one count but fewer than ten. This chain uses TRBV12-5 with TRBJ1-1; unclear D gene. The CDR3 is made up of 16 amino acids. Looked up from germline, CDR1 is LGHNT and CDR2 is FRNRAP. V shed 0 bases and J shed 1 base, with 12 bases lying between them. The CDR3 loop reads CASGLVPGSQNTEAFF. For the CDR3, the DNA is TGTGCTAGTGGTTTGGTACCCGGGAGCCAGAACACTGAAGCTTTCTTT. The full variable domain, rest sourced from reference TRBV12-5 and TRBJ1-1, is DARVTQTPRHKVTEMGQEVTMRCQPILGHNTVFWYRQTMMQGLELLAYFRNRAPLDDSGMPKDRFSAEMPDATLATLKIQPSEPRDSAVYFCASGLVPGSQNTEAFFGQGTRLTVV.

The chain couples TRBV28 to TRBJ2-5; a weak D match, TRBD1 (6 bases). CDR1 and CDR2 (germline): MDHEN, SYDVKM. This CDR3 comprises 15 residues. Trimming took 6 bases from V and 0 from J, leaving 14 bases between them. The CDR3 DNA reads TGTGCCAGCAGCCGCCTTGGACAGAACCAAGAGACCCAGTACTTC. It encodes CASSRLGQNQETQYF. The whole variable domain, filled in from reference TRBV28 and TRBJ2-5, reads DVKVTQSSRYLVKRTGEKVFLECVQDMDHENMFWYRQDPGLGLRLIYFSYDVKMKEKGDIPEGYSVSREKKERFSLILESASTNQTSMYLCASSRLGQNQETQYFGPGTRLLVL.

V and J are TRBV28 and TRBJ1-3, with 8 bases lining up with TRBD1. J lost 1 base, V lost 5 bases, and 4 bases had no gene match. The length of the CDR3 is 15 residues. Germline lookup yields CDR1 MDHEN and CDR2 SYDVKM. In DNA form, the CDR3 reads TGTGCCAGCAGTAGTCAGGGGGCGTCTGGAAACACCATATATTTT. It translates to CASSSQGASGNTIYF.

The chain has TRBV4-3 and TRBJ1-2; TRBD1 matches 10 bases. The germline V gene has CDR1 LGHNA and CDR2 YSLEER. This CDR3 spans 17 amino acids. The junction had 12 bases not matched to a gene; V was cut back by 4 bases and J by 4 bases. The CDR3 DNA is TGCGCCAGCAGCCCCTACTCGACAGGGGGCGACCTCTATGGCTACACCTTC. Its protein is CASSPYSTGGDLYGYTF.

The V call is TRBV10-3, the J call TRBJ2-1; 8 bases are a match to TRBD2. J was trimmed by 7 bases and V by 9 bases; bases with no gene match: 11. Germline assignment: CDR1 ENHRY and CDR2 SYGVKD. This CDR3 is built from 14 residues. This CDR3 is CAMGTGGPGNEQFF. Written as DNA, the CDR3 is TGTGCCATGGGGACGGGAGGGCCGGGGAATGAGCAGTTCTTC.